This TCR beta chain was found in a study of blood T cells in healthy people across ages. At the level of the study: Template switching picked up about one barcoded beta molecule for each two T cells. Broader study findings: Relative to aged donors, long-lived donors carried more naive CD4+ cells and displayed higher diversity.

This CDR3 comprises 15 residues. The germline V gene has CDR1 DFQATT and CDR2 SNEGSKA (reference sequence). Trimming took off 3 bases at V and 2 bases at J, with 14 bases between the two ends. The authors ran a second PCR of 7 to 11 cycles using a sample-barcoded 5' primer and a J-beta primer mix. TCRdb recomputed calls from the 5' RACE reads with MiXCR, one row per CDR3 protein. This repertoire shows fewer than 1,000,000 distinct CDR3 sequences, about 45% found once; its top ten account for over 15%. A few counts support this clonotype. Its target is unknown. The chain combines TRBV20-1 with TRBJ2-1; D remains ambiguous. This receptor was obtained from a man older than 75 in good health. The sample comprised blood. CDR3 DNA sequence: TGCAGTGCTAGTAGGGCTAGGGAAGCCTACAATGAGCAGTTCTTC. The encoded protein is CSASRAREAYNEQFF.